This T cell receptor (beta chain) was recorded in a study of OX40 agonist ivuxolimab in advanced cancers. Study-wide background: Ivuxolimab was delivered to patients intravenously every 2 weeks at doses spanning 0.01 to 10 mg/kg. The study enrolled dose-escalation patients with hepatocellular carcinoma, melanoma, renal cell or head and neck cancer.

Study-wide points: Clonal expansion by week 6 occurred in CD4+ and CD8+ blood T cells (at 0.1 to 3.0 mg/kg). Among patients with partial responses at 0.1-3.0 mg/kg, clonal expansion was among the lowest.

V gave up 6 bases and J gave up 7 bases; unmatched junction bases: 7. The CDR3 length is 15 residues. Germline CDR1 reads KGHSH; CDR2 reads LQKENI. Sequencing used immunoSEQ multiplex PCR; TCRdb keeps in-frame clones, though not all of them. Of 70,000 or so clones in the sample, 85% to 90% were seen once. On this clone itself: What it binds is not known.

The clonotype comes from an adult with an advanced solid tumor such as melanoma, head and neck, liver or kidney cancer. The V call is TRBV18, the J call TRBJ1-4; 11 bases line up with TRBD1. The sample in question was CD4+ or CD8+ T cells sorted from blood, obtained in a trial of the OX40 agonist ivuxolimab. This CDR3 is CASSLDRGLGEKLFF. CDR3 coding DNA: TGTGCCAGCTCCCTGGACAGGGGGCTAGGTGAAAAACTGTTTTTT.